This TCR beta chain was recorded in a study of blood T cell repertoires in COVID-19. For the study at large: In each case, the material was cDNA or gDNA derived from T cells, B-cell-depleted T cells, or PBMCs.

Source study methods: Estimation of nucleated cell counts was performed using reference gene primer amplification. The repertoire was sequenced with immunoSEQ multiplex PCR; TCRdb's copy has only in-frame clones and lacks some. V, J and clone size reflect that table, while D and trimming were determined from the DNA. The sample shows approximately 260,000 clones, 70% to 90% of them seen only once. This clonotype originated in a woman aged 40 to 55 with acute or convalescent COVID-19. Input material: peripheral blood.

The CDR3 bases are TGCGCCAGCAGCTTGGCCGGGGTATCGGCCGGGGAGCTGTTTTTT. Translating it yields CASSLAGVSAGELFF. The chain has TRBV5-1 and TRBJ2-2, with D tentatively TRBD2 (5 bases). The germline V gene encodes CDR1 SGHRS and CDR2 YFSETQ. Trimming stripped 0 bases from V and 6 bases from J, with 12 bases between. This CDR3 comprises 15 residues.